This TCR beta chain is from a study of cytomegalovirus exposure and HLA in healthy donors. Trimming took 1 base from V and 1 from J, leaving 10 bases between them. This CDR3 has 15 residues. Looked up from germline, CDR1 is MGHRA and CDR2 is YSYEKL. Primers: 60 Vbeta forward and 13 Jbeta reverse. Clones were sequenced by immunoSEQ multiplex PCR, and TCRdb holds only the in-frame ones, with some missing. The table gives approximately 120,000 clones; the top ten clones make up 0.9% to 1.2% of it. Input material: PBMCs. The gene calls are TRBV4-1 and TRBJ2-5; D gene unclear. The receptor was isolated from a man aged 18-30 years in good health and CMV-seronegative. As DNA, the CDR3 is TGCGCCAGCAGCCAAGTCGACCTAGTCCAAGAGACCCAGTACTTC. Its protein product is CASSQVDLVQETQYF.